These 2 T cell receptor beta chains were all obtained from the same sample, sequenced in a study of T-cell memory formation after mild COVID-19. MiXCR was run by TCRdb on the 5' RACE reads, yielding one entry per CDR3 protein. The top ten clones hold roughly 7.8% of a sample with 530,000 or so distinct CDR3 sequences, 15% to 20% of them seen once. Sequenced material: PBMCs or a T cell subset sorted from them (not recorded which). Receptor source: an adult woman who had mild COVID-19 (a few samples of this study predate the infection). Cell type and time point are not known.

This clonotype turned up a few times. V usage is TRBV6-5 and J usage is TRBJ1-5; tentative D call: TRBD1 (6 bases). Germline V gene sequence: CDR1 MNHEY, CDR2 SVGAGI. There are 15 residues in the CDR3. The germline V and J ends were trimmed by 2 bases and 4 bases, with 12 bases remaining between them. CDR3 nucleotide sequence: TGTGCCAGCAGTTACACAAAAGGGGGAAATCAGCCCCAGCATTTT. This sequence encodes CASSYTKGGNQPQHF.

The gene calls are TRBV7-2 and TRBJ2-7; 8 nucleotides agree with TRBD2. J was trimmed by 2 bases and V by 2 bases; bases with no gene match: 8. The length of the CDR3 is 16 residues. Germline lookup yields CDR1 SGHTA and CDR2 FQGNSA. In DNA form, the CDR3 reads TGTGCCAGCAGCTTAAGGAGTAGCGGGATAACCTACGAGCAGTACTTC. Encoded protein: CASSLRSSGITYEQYF.